Shown below are 17 T cell receptor beta chains from a single sample sequenced in a study of cytomegalovirus exposure and HLA in healthy donors. 60 Vbeta and 13 Jbeta primers were used in PCR. Generated by immunoSEQ multiplex PCR, the TCRdb table keeps only in-frame clones and is missing some. The data show roughly 120,000 clones, over 60% seen once. The sequenced sample was PBMCs. The receptor set was obtained from a woman aged 55-70 years in good health and CMV-seropositive.

The chain is built from TRBV4-1 and TRBJ2-5, with D perhaps matching TRBD1 (5 bases). The germline CDR1 and CDR2 sequences are MGHRA and YSYEKL. This CDR3 is 14 amino acids long. V dropped 3 bases and J dropped 5 bases, with 13 bases sitting between them. The CDR3 sequence is CASSQVLGQETQYF. CDR3 DNA: TGCGCCAGCAGCCAGGTGCTGGGGCAGGAGACCCAGTACTTC.

This chain uses TRBV28 with TRBJ1-5, with 8 positions matching TRBD1. The CDR3 sequence is 16 residues long. V was pared by 3 bases and J by 6 bases, with 10 bases of the junction left unmatched. Germline V gene sequence: CDR1 MDHEN, CDR2 SYDVKM. The DNA of the CDR3 is TGTGCCAGCAGTTTCTTGGGACAGGCCGGCGGTCAGCCCCAGCATTTT. It specifies CASSFLGQAGGQPQHF.

This sequence joins TRBV30 and TRBJ1-6; 7 bases map to TRBD1. V trimming: 5 bases; J trimming: 7 bases; junction bases outside the gene matches: 5. Germline values: CDR1 GTSNPN, CDR2 SVGIG (reference sequence). This CDR3 spans 13 amino acids. CDR3 coding DNA: TGTGCCTGGGAGGGACAGTCGAATTCACCCCTCCACTTT. Its translation: CAWEGQSNSPLHF.

The rearrangement uses TRBV2 and TRBJ2-1; weak D call: TRBD2 (6 bases). V lost 5 bases and J lost 2, with 13 bases in between. Germline CDR1 is SNHLY and CDR2 is FYNNEI. The CDR3 has 15 amino acids. In DNA form, the CDR3 reads TGTGCCAGCAGTCGAGGGACTCCGACCTACAATGAGCAGTTCTTC. Protein sequence: CASSRGTPTYNEQFF.

V and J are TRBV27 and TRBJ2-2, with no clear D. This CDR3 has 13 amino acids. V was cut by 2 bases and J by 6 bases, with 7 bases left in between. Germline V gene lookup returns CDR1 MNHEY and CDR2 SMNVEV (reference sequence). In DNA, the CDR3 is TGTGCCAGCAGTTTAAGTGTAGCCGGGGAGCTGTTTTTT. Protein sequence: CASSLSVAGELFF.

This clone was observed once. The J gene is TRBJ2-2, the V gene TRBV7-7; D perhaps matches TRBD2 (5 bases). The CDR3 is 16 amino acids. Per the germline V gene, CDR1 is SSHAT and CDR2 is FNYEAQ (reference sequence). V was cut by 5 bases and J by 4 bases, with 17 bases left in between. The CDR3 spells CASSPKESSLTGELFF. CDR3 sequence (DNA): TGTGCCAGCAGCCCCAAGGAGTCTAGCCTCACCGGGGAGCTGTTTTTT.

This clone occurred once. V and J are TRBV5-1 and TRBJ2-3; no definite D call. The germline V gene has CDR1 SGHRS and CDR2 YFSETQ. V lost 3 bases, J lost 4 bases, and 6 bases lay in between. The CDR3 runs 12 residues. The CDR3 bases are TGCGCCAGCAGCTATAGTGCAGATACGCAGTATTTT. Amino acids: CASSYSADTQYF. The whole variable domain, filled in from reference TRBV5-1 and TRBJ2-3, reads KAGVTQTPRYLIKTRGQQVTLSCSPISGHRSVSWYQQTPGQGLQFLFEYFSETQRNKGNFPGRFSGRQFSNSRSEMNVSTLELGDSALYLCASSYSADTQYFGPGTRLTVL.

This chain uses TRBV28 with TRBJ1-2; D is possibly TRBD1 (5 bases). The CDR3 is made up of 14 amino acids. V shed 4 bases and J shed 3 bases, with 12 bases lying between them. Looked up from germline, CDR1 is MDHEN and CDR2 is SYDVKM. The CDR3 here is CASSYQGNDYGYTF. CDR3 in DNA: TGTGCCAGCAGTTATCAGGGTAATGACTATGGCTACACCTTC.

V gene TRBV27 combines with J gene TRBJ1-1, with a possible D match to TRBD1 (6 bases). Trimming stripped 5 bases from V and 0 bases from J, with 10 bases between. From germline, CDR1 is MNHEY and CDR2 SMNVEV (reference sequence). CDR3 length: 14 residues. The CDR3 is CASSLRGLNTEAFF. The CDR3 region has the DNA TGTGCCAGCAGTCTCAGGGGACTGAACACTGAAGCTTTCTTT.

The rearrangement links TRBV19 to TRBJ2-5, with D maybe TRBD1 (5 bases). Germline V gene sequence: CDR1 LNHDA, CDR2 SQIVND (reference sequence). With 4 bases removed from V and 0 bases from J, the gap between germline ends came to 15 bases. The CDR3 contains 16 residues. The CDR3 spells CASSTRQGVDQETQYF. In nucleotides, the CDR3 is TGTGCCAGTAGTACGCGCCAAGGGGTCGACCAAGAGACCCAGTACTTC.

The rearrangement links TRBV5-1 to TRBJ2-7, with D possibly being TRBD1 (6 bases). Germline assignment: CDR1 SGHRS and CDR2 YFSETQ. V was pared by 4 bases and J by 2 bases, with 13 bases between. The CDR3 is made up of 14 amino acids. The CDR3 sequence: CASSGGTGPYEQYF. CDR3 sequence (DNA): TGCGCCAGCAGCGGGGGCACAGGGCCCTACGAGCAGTACTTC. The whole variable domain, filled in from reference TRBV5-1 and TRBJ2-7, reads KAGVTQTPRYLIKTRGQQVTLSCSPISGHRSVSWYQQTPGQGLQFLFEYFSETQRNKGNFPGRFSGRQFSNSRSEMNVSTLELGDSALYLCASSGGTGPYEQYFGPGTRLTVT.

The V call is TRBV5-1, the J call TRBJ1-5; D gene ambiguous. The CDR3 covers 15 residues. Trimming pared 3 bases from V and 1 base from J, leaving 11 bases between. Germline V gene lookup returns CDR1 SGHRS and CDR2 YFSETQ. The chain's CDR3 is CASSYGTNSNQPQHF. CDR3 coding DNA: TGCGCCAGCAGCTACGGAACTAACAGCAATCAGCCCCAGCATTTT.

The chain employs TRBV29-1 and TRBJ2-1; 7 bases are shared with TRBD2. Unmatched junction bases numbered 6, after V lost 7 bases and J lost 3 bases. The CDR3 sequence is 13 residues long. Per the germline V gene, CDR1 is SQVTM and CDR2 is ANQGSEA. The CDR3 DNA is TGCAGCGCTCGGCGGGAGCTCTACAATGAGCAGTTCTTC. Protein product: CSARRELYNEQFF.

The J gene is TRBJ2-3, the V gene TRBV9; D might be TRBD2 (5 bases). The CDR3 covers 17 residues. CDR1 SGDLS and CDR2 YYNGEE come from the germline V gene. V lost 1 base to trimming and J lost 1 base, with 16 bases between them. CDR3 region: CASSVLYSSTGTDTQYF. The CDR3 coding sequence is TGTGCCAGCAGCGTACTGTATTCTAGCACGGGCACAGATACGCAGTATTTT.

This chain links TRBV27 with TRBJ2-1; 8 bases are shared with TRBD1. The V segment lost 5 bases and the J segment 6 bases; nucleotides outside the gene matches: 12. Germline CDR1 reads MNHEY; CDR2 reads SMNVEV (reference sequence). The CDR3 totals 16 residues. The CDR3 region is CASSVPRTGRLNEQFF. The CDR3 nucleotides are TGTGCCAGCAGTGTCCCTAGGACAGGGAGACTCAATGAGCAGTTCTTC.

The chain is built from TRBV2 and TRBJ1-1; D unresolved. V lost 6 bases and J lost 4, with 12 bases in between. CDR1 SNHLY and CDR2 FYNNEI come from the germline V gene. The CDR3 length is 13 residues. The CDR3 DNA is TGTGCCAGCAGGAGAGAAATGGTCACTGAAGCTTTCTTT. It translates to CASRREMVTEAFF.

The V and J genes are TRBV7-6 and TRBJ2-3, with 8 bases that match TRBD1. CDR1 and CDR2 from the germline V gene are SGHVS and FNYEAQ. The length of the CDR3 is 15 residues. V trimming: 5 bases; J trimming: 4 bases; junction bases outside the gene matches: 8. The chain's CDR3 is CASSPQGVNADTQYF. The CDR3 DNA reads as TGTGCCAGCAGCCCACAGGGGGTTAACGCAGATACGCAGTATTTT. The full variable domain, with the rest looked up from reference TRBV7-6 and TRBJ2-3, is GAGVSQSPRYKVTKRGQDVALRCDPISGHVSLYWYRQALGQGPEFLTYFNYEAQQDKSGLPNDRFSAERPEGSISTLTIQRTEQRDSAMYRCASSPQGVNADTQYFGPGTRLTVL.